Listed below are T cell receptor beta chains from one sample, sequenced in a study of T cell changes during pregnancy in multiple sclerosis. The method was immunoSEQ multiplex PCR; TCRdb's version includes in-frame clones alone and lacks a portion of them. This sample has 52,000 or so clones; about nine tenths occur once, and the top ten carry about 0.28%. The sample consisted of CD4+ T cells from peripheral blood mononuclear cells, taken in the second trimester of pregnancy. The receptors shown here come from a female donor with multiple sclerosis, enrolled in a pregnancy study. CDR3s include the opening cysteine and the closing phenylalanine or tryptophan. The D gene is left open where the match is weak. Expanded clones are given a class, and other clones once, few, many or no size at all.

d_call: NA; j_call: TRBJ2-5; clone_size: NA; v_call: TRBV5-4; cdr3_aa: CASSLVGQGETQYF; cdr3_nt: TGTGCCAGCAGCTTGGTAGGGCAGGGAGAGACCCAGTACTTC
d_call: TRBD2; j_call: TRBJ2-3; clone_size: NA; v_call: TRBV5-4; cdr3_aa: CASSSLAGGPGSGPDTQYF; cdr3_nt: TGTGCCAGCAGCTCACTAGCGGGGGGGCCGGGTTCAGGGCCAGATACGCAGTATTTT
d_call: TRBD1; j_call: TRBJ1-5; clone_size: NA; v_call: TRBV5-1; cdr3_aa: CASSLGDRNQPQHF; cdr3_nt: TGCGCCAGCAGCTTAGGGGACAGAAATCAGCCCCAGCATTTT
d_call: NA; j_call: TRBJ1-1; clone_size: once; v_call: TRBV6-5; cdr3_aa: CASSYSGGTEAFF; cdr3_nt: TGTGCCAGCAGTTACTCGGGGGGTACTGAAGCTTTCTTT
d_call: TRBD2; j_call: TRBJ2-2; clone_size: NA; v_call: TRBV9; cdr3_aa: CASGLSGAGITGELFF; cdr3_nt: TGTGCCAGCGGGTTATCCGGAGCGGGGATCACCGGGGAGCTGTTTTTT
d_call: TRBD2; j_call: TRBJ2-2; clone_size: NA; v_call: TRBV19; cdr3_aa: CASRGGRAVGELFF; cdr3_nt: TGTGCCAGTAGAGGCGGGAGGGCCGTCGGGGAGCTGTTTTTT
d_call: TRBD1; j_call: TRBJ2-2; clone_size: NA; v_call: TRBV6-1; cdr3_aa: CASRGTVTGELFF; cdr3_nt: TGTGCCAGCAGGGGGACAGTTACCGGGGAGCTGTTTTTT
d_call: NA; j_call: TRBJ1-2; clone_size: once; v_call: TRBV6-5; cdr3_aa: CASSYSGATNYGYTF; cdr3_nt: TGTGCCAGCAGTTACTCGGGGGCTACTAACTATGGCTACACCTTC
d_call: TRBD1; j_call: TRBJ1-2; clone_size: NA; v_call: TRBV6-6; cdr3_aa: CASSYSETGAYGYTF; cdr3_nt: TGTGCCAGCAGTTACTCTGAGACAGGGGCCTATGGCTACACCTTC
d_call: NA; j_call: TRBJ1-2; clone_size: NA; v_call: TRBV6-5; cdr3_aa: CASSYGGYGYTF; cdr3_nt: TGTGCCAGCAGTTATGGGGGGTATGGCTACACCTTC
d_call: NA; j_call: TRBJ2-5; clone_size: NA; v_call: TRBV6-5; cdr3_aa: CASRYPGLETQYF; cdr3_nt: TGTGCCAGCCGGTACCCCGGGTTAGAGACCCAGTACTTC
d_call: NA; j_call: TRBJ1-5; clone_size: once; v_call: TRBV2; cdr3_aa: CASSAPGFGNQPQHF; cdr3_nt: TGTGCCAGCAGTGCCCCGGGGTTCGGCAATCAGCCCCAGCATTTT
d_call: NA; j_call: TRBJ2-5; clone_size: NA; v_call: TRBV14; cdr3_aa: CASSQEEGHGETQYF; cdr3_nt: TGTGCCAGCAGCCAAGAGGAGGGGCATGGGGAGACCCAGTACTTC
d_call: NA; j_call: TRBJ1-1; clone_size: NA; v_call: TRBV5-5; cdr3_aa: CASSHGWGGTEAFF; cdr3_nt: TGTGCCAGCAGCCACGGGTGGGGAGGGACTGAAGCTTTCTTT
d_call: NA; j_call: TRBJ2-2; clone_size: once; v_call: TRBV19; cdr3_aa: CASRDIRRTGELFF; cdr3_nt: TGTGCCAGTCGGGACATCCGGCGCACCGGGGAGCTGTTTTTT
d_call: NA; j_call: TRBJ1-5; clone_size: NA; v_call: TRBV11-2; cdr3_aa: CASSNLQGRGQPQHF; cdr3_nt: TGTGCCAGCAGCAACCTACAGGGCCGAGGTCAGCCCCAGCATTTT
d_call: TRBD2; j_call: TRBJ2-1; clone_size: once; v_call: TRBV18; cdr3_aa: CASSPILAGVGNEQFF; cdr3_nt: TGTGCCAGCTCACCAATACTAGCGGGAGTGGGCAATGAGCAGTTCTTC
d_call: NA; j_call: TRBJ1-2; clone_size: once; v_call: TRBV29-1; cdr3_aa: CSALRGGHGYTF; cdr3_nt: TGCAGCGCCCTCCGGGGAGGCCATGGCTACACCTTC
d_call: NA; j_call: TRBJ1-2; clone_size: NA; v_call: TRBV6-1; cdr3_aa: CASSEAWRGDGYTF; cdr3_nt: TGTGCCAGCAGTGAAGCGTGGCGCGGCGATGGCTACACCTTC
d_call: NA; j_call: TRBJ1-5; clone_size: NA; v_call: TRBV5-8; cdr3_aa: CASSSKKRGKGNQPQHF; cdr3_nt: TGTGCCAGCAGCTCAAAAAAAAGGGGAAAGGGCAATCAGCCCCAGCATTTT
d_call: NA; j_call: TRBJ2-1; clone_size: NA; v_call: TRBV14; cdr3_aa: CASSRGVNEQFF; cdr3_nt: TGTGCCAGCAGCCGCGGGGTCAATGAGCAGTTCTTC
d_call: NA; j_call: TRBJ1-2; clone_size: NA; v_call: TRBV4-2; cdr3_aa: CASSPTRQDNYGYTF; cdr3_nt: TGTGCCAGCAGCCCGACCCGACAGGATAACTATGGCTACACCTTC
d_call: NA; j_call: TRBJ1-4; clone_size: NA; v_call: TRBV2; cdr3_aa: CASSPLEKLFF; cdr3_nt: TGTGCCAGCAGTCCTCTGGAAAAACTGTTTTTT
d_call: TRBD1; j_call: TRBJ1-2; clone_size: NA; v_call: TRBV5-8; cdr3_aa: CASSVGQALGYTF; cdr3_nt: TGTGCCAGCAGCGTAGGACAGGCGCTTGGCTACACCTTC
d_call: TRBD1; j_call: TRBJ1-4; clone_size: NA; v_call: TRBV7-9; cdr3_aa: CASSSKDRVGRLFF; cdr3_nt: TGTGCCAGCAGCTCAAAGGACAGGGTAGGGAGGCTGTTTTTT
d_call: NA; j_call: TRBJ1-1; clone_size: NA; v_call: TRBV5-6; cdr3_aa: CASSLAARNTEAFF; cdr3_nt: TGTGCCAGCAGCTTGGCCGCGAGGAACACTGAAGCTTTCTTT
d_call: NA; j_call: TRBJ1-3; clone_size: once; v_call: TRBV6-5; cdr3_aa: CASIDRPTGNTIYF; cdr3_nt: TGTGCCAGCATCGACAGGCCGACTGGAAACACCATATATTTT
d_call: NA; j_call: TRBJ1-6; clone_size: NA; v_call: TRBV18; cdr3_aa: CASSRDNSYNSPLHF; cdr3_nt: TGTGCCAGCTCACGGGACAACTCCTATAATTCACCCCTCCACTTT
d_call: NA; j_call: TRBJ1-6; clone_size: NA; v_call: TRBV28; cdr3_aa: CASSGLNSPLHF; cdr3_nt: TGTGCCAGCTCGGGGTTAAATTCACCCCTCCACTTT
d_call: NA; j_call: TRBJ1-2; clone_size: NA; v_call: TRBV2; cdr3_aa: CASRNRDNLTF; cdr3_nt: TGTGCCAGCAGAAACCGGGACAATCTCACCTTC
d_call: TRBD2; j_call: TRBJ2-5; clone_size: NA; v_call: TRBV18; cdr3_aa: CASSRGTSGSGETQYF; cdr3_nt: TGTGCCAGCTCACGAGGGACTAGCGGGAGCGGGGAGACCCAGTACTTC
d_call: TRBD1; j_call: TRBJ2-7; clone_size: NA; v_call: TRBV7-9; cdr3_aa: CASRLDRGRVYEQYF; cdr3_nt: TGTGCCAGCAGACTGGACAGGGGGCGCGTCTACGAGCAGTACTTC
d_call: TRBD2; j_call: TRBJ2-5; clone_size: NA; v_call: TRBV6-1; cdr3_aa: CASTFSPGGKETQYF; cdr3_nt: TGTGCCAGCACGTTTAGCCCCGGGGGGAAAGAGACCCAGTACTTC
d_call: TRBD1; j_call: TRBJ1-5; clone_size: few; v_call: TRBV6-5; cdr3_aa: CASSYGQGSNQPQHF; cdr3_nt: TGTGCCAGCAGTTACGGACAGGGAAGCAATCAGCCCCAGCATTTT
d_call: TRBD2; j_call: TRBJ2-1; clone_size: NA; v_call: TRBV7-8; cdr3_aa: CASSLGGGAGSYEQFF; cdr3_nt: TGTGCCAGCAGCTTAGGCGGGGGGGCCGGTTCCTATGAGCAGTTCTTC
d_call: TRBD2; j_call: TRBJ2-3; clone_size: NA; v_call: TRBV23-1; cdr3_aa: CAPSWEDSGGDNHTDTQYF; cdr3_nt: TGCGCCCCTTCGTGGGAAGATAGCGGGGGGGATAACCACACAGATACGCAGTATTTT
d_call: TRBD2; j_call: TRBJ2-7; clone_size: NA; v_call: TRBV7-2; cdr3_aa: CASSSWTSGGSYEQYF; cdr3_nt: TGTGCCAGCAGCTCTTGGACTAGCGGTGGCTCCTACGAGCAGTACTTC
d_call: TRBD2; j_call: TRBJ2-3; clone_size: NA; v_call: TRBV19; cdr3_aa: CASTQLAGATDTQYF; cdr3_nt: TGTGCCAGTACTCAACTAGCGGGGGCGACAGATACGCAGTATTTT
d_call: NA; j_call: TRBJ1-2; clone_size: NA; v_call: TRBV4-1; cdr3_aa: CASSQGQGYGYTF; cdr3_nt: TGCGCCAGCAGCCAGGGCCAGGGATATGGCTACACCTTC
d_call: NA; j_call: TRBJ1-1; clone_size: NA; v_call: TRBV5-1; cdr3_aa: CASSLDGGPQPEAFF; cdr3_nt: TGCGCCAGCAGCTTGGACGGAGGGCCACAGCCGGAGGCTTTCTTT
d_call: TRBD1; j_call: TRBJ2-5; clone_size: NA; v_call: TRBV11-1; cdr3_aa: CASSTGTGPHGTQYF; cdr3_nt: TGTGCCAGCAGCACCGGGACAGGCCCCCACGGGACCCAGTACTTC
d_call: TRBD1; j_call: TRBJ1-2; clone_size: NA; v_call: TRBV6-4; cdr3_aa: CATSQDRDMGGYTF; cdr3_nt: TGTGCCACCTCCCAGGACAGGGATATGGGTGGCTACACCTTC
d_call: NA; j_call: TRBJ2-3; clone_size: NA; v_call: TRBV7-9; cdr3_aa: CASSLANSPMGTDTQYF; cdr3_nt: TGTGCCAGCAGCTTAGCCAACAGCCCTATGGGCACAGATACGCAGTATTTT
d_call: NA; j_call: TRBJ1-2; clone_size: few; v_call: TRBV30; cdr3_aa: CAWGREKGGGYGYTF; cdr3_nt: TGTGCCTGGGGACGGGAGAAGGGAGGAGGCTATGGCTACACCTTC
d_call: TRBD2; j_call: TRBJ2-5; clone_size: once; v_call: TRBV5-1; cdr3_aa: CASSSGTVLGWPETQYF; cdr3_nt: TGCGCCAGCAGCAGCGGGACCGTTTTAGGTTGGCCCGAGACCCAGTACTTC
d_call: NA; j_call: TRBJ2-5; clone_size: NA; v_call: TRBV28; cdr3_aa: CASSWGRGARGETQYF; cdr3_nt: TGTGCCAGCAGTTGGGGGCGAGGGGCGCGAGGGGAGACCCAGTACTTC
d_call: NA; j_call: TRBJ1-1; clone_size: NA; v_call: TRBV19; cdr3_aa: CASSISGPALEAFF; cdr3_nt: TGTGCCAGTAGTATTTCAGGGCCAGCCCTTGAAGCTTTCTTT
d_call: NA; j_call: TRBJ2-7; clone_size: NA; v_call: TRBV18; cdr3_aa: CASSTGAVAAYEQYF; cdr3_nt: TGTGCCAGCTCTACCGGCGCTGTCGCGGCCTACGAGCAGTACTTC
d_call: NA; j_call: TRBJ2-5; clone_size: NA; v_call: TRBV9; cdr3_aa: CASSVAEDETQYF; cdr3_nt: TGTGCCAGCAGCGTTGCGGAGGACGAGACCCAGTACTTC